What follows are 8 T cell receptor beta chains derived from one specimen sequenced in a study of post-analysis software for immune sequencing data. Whole-study results and caveats: There were five TRBV segments more frequent in patients than controls, and TRBV5-6, TRBV5-1 and TRBV20-1 were among them.

Every TCR beta cDNA library bore unique molecular identifiers. TCRdb itself ran the PCR reads through MiXCR, one entry per CDR3 protein. The sample has about 620,000 distinct CDR3 sequences; around 47% are singletons. Their cognate antigens are unknown. Sequencing was performed on blood. Every receptor here comes from a girl aged 5-17 years with multiple sclerosis.

The rearrangement joins TRBV20-1 to TRBJ2-3, with TRBD2 identical over 7 bases. With 7 bases clipped from V and 3 bases from J, the junction kept 13 bases outside the gene matches. The CDR3 runs to 15 residues. The V gene's germline CDR1 is DFQATT and CDR2 SNEGSKA (reference sequence). The chain's CDR3 is CSGTGGGGRTDTQYF. CDR3 in DNA: TGCAGTGGAACTGGTGGGGGGGGAAGGACAGATACGCAGTATTTT.

The genes are TRBV5-1 and TRBJ2-1, with 8 positions matching TRBD1. The V gene end was trimmed by 3 bases and the J gene end by 0 bases; junction bases not matched to a gene: 5. Per germline, CDR1 SGHRS and CDR2 YFSETQ. The length of the CDR3 is 16 residues. The CDR3 is CASSSGQGASYNEQFF. CDR3 sequence (DNA): TGCGCCAGCAGCTCCGGACAGGGTGCCTCCTACAATGAGCAGTTCTTC.

The rearrangement joins TRBV7-2 to TRBJ2-5; no firm D call. Trimming removed 2 bases from V and 7 bases from J, with 11 bases in between. Germline loops: CDR1 SGHTA, CDR2 FQGNSA. The CDR3 extends over 13 amino acids. CDR3 region: CASSLLGIGTQYF. As DNA, the CDR3 is TGTGCCAGCAGCTTACTGGGTATCGGGACCCAGTACTTC.

This rearrangement joins TRBV28 to TRBJ2-5; 7 bases map to TRBD2. The V gene's germline CDR1 is MDHEN and CDR2 SYDVKM. Unmatched junction bases numbered 11, after V lost 3 bases and J lost 4 bases. The CDR3 runs to 16 residues. In nucleotides, the CDR3 is TGTGCCAGCAGTTTTCGAGCAGTGGCGGGAGTAGAGACCCAGTACTTC. The encoded protein is CASSFRAVAGVETQYF.

The rearrangement joins TRBV5-6 to TRBJ2-1, with 10 bases matching TRBD1. The junction had 13 bases not matched to a gene; V was cut back by 1 base and J by 9 bases. The CDR3 sequence is 17 residues long. CDR1 is SGHDT, CDR2 YYEEEE, per germline. This chain's CDR3 is CASSLKLGTGAPSEQFF. The DNA for the CDR3 is TGTGCCAGCAGCTTGAAGTTGGGGACAGGGGCTCCCAGTGAGCAGTTCTTC.

This clonotype occurred a few times. The chain has TRBV5-1 and TRBJ2-1; weak D call: TRBD2 (7 bases). Germline loops: CDR1 SGHRS, CDR2 YFSETQ. V was pared by 0 bases and J by 8 bases, with 15 bases between. This CDR3 has 15 amino acids. CDR3 sequence reads: CASSLVSGGHDEQFF. The CDR3 DNA reads TGCGCCAGCAGCTTGGTTTCGGGGGGCCATGATGAGCAGTTCTTC. The variable domain in full, completed from reference TRBV5-1 and TRBJ2-1, reads KAGVTQTPRYLIKTRGQQVTLSCSPISGHRSVSWYQQTPGQGLQFLFEYFSETQRNKGNFPGRFSGRQFSNSRSEMNVSTLELGDSALYLCASSLVSGGHDEQFFGPGTRLTVL.

This clonotype was seen a few times. The V gene is TRBV20-1, the J gene TRBJ2-3; D not certain. This CDR3 has 12 residues. V lost 3 bases and J lost 3, with 7 bases in between. Per the germline V gene, CDR1 is DFQATT and CDR2 is SNEGSKA (reference sequence). CDR3 residues: CSASRTTDTQYF. The CDR3 DNA reads TGCAGTGCTAGTCGGACGACAGATACGCAGTATTTT.

The chain couples TRBV29-1 to TRBJ2-7; D is possibly TRBD1 (6 bases). With 5 bases removed from V and 1 base from J, the gap between germline ends came to 9 bases. From germline, CDR1 is SQVTM and CDR2 ANQGSEA. The CDR3 has 12 amino acids. Written as DNA, the CDR3 is TGCAGCGTTAGGACAGCATCCTACGAGCAGTACTTC. Translating gives CSVRTASYEQYF.